The present entry profiles one T cell receptor beta chain with its context. Its antigen is still unknown. The CDR3 sequence is 11 residues long. Trimming shortened V by 0 bases and J by 6 bases, and 1 base separated the two germline ends. In germline, CDR1 is MNHNY, CDR2 SVGAGI (reference sequence). These data belong to a study of T cells in localized non-small cell lung cancer. General study points: Clonality of T cells reached its maximum in uninvolved adjacent lung, surpassing tumor. Across samples, adjacent lung featured a median roughly 60 of the top 100 tumor clones. Greater T cell density in blood accompanied longer overall survival. The tumor had only one region sequenced, so heterogeneity remains possible.

TCRdb keeps only in-frame clones here, not all; method: immunoSEQ multiplex PCR. The data hold approximately 15,000 clones, with about 85% observed a single time. V is TRBV6-6 and J is TRBJ2-3; D is unclear. This specimen consisted of peripheral blood, obtained before any cancer treatment. The clonotype comes from a woman aged 35 to 70 with stage I lung adenocarcinoma. The CDR3 loop reads CASSYSDTQYF. CDR3 nucleotides: TGTGCCAGCAGTTACTCGGATACGCAGTATTTT.